The next 10 T cell receptor beta chains were all read from a single sample in a study of shared clonotypes between healthy human individuals. Method: immunoSEQ multiplex PCR; TCRdb's copy keeps in-frame clones and lacks some. Here the sample spans hundreds of thousands of clones, 73% being singletons. Sequenced input: memory CD4+ T cells sorted from blood. Sample subset: CD45RA-negative fraction. These receptors all come from a woman aged 25 to 39 in good health.

V usage is TRBV4-1 and J usage is TRBJ2-7; 7 nucleotides agree with TRBD2. The CDR3 extends over 20 amino acids. Germline V gene data show CDR1 as MGHRA and CDR2 as YSYEKL. V shed 1 base and J 2 bases; nucleotides not matched to a gene: 20. The CDR3 loop is CASSQATGASGSRRTYEQYF. CDR3 DNA: TGCGCCAGCAGCCAAGCGACCGGGGCTAGCGGATCCAGAAGGACCTACGAGCAGTACTTC.

Here the CDR3 DNA reads TGTGCCAGCAGTTGGACCCTAACAGGGACTGGAAACACCATATATTTT. Its translation is CASSWTLTGTGNTIYF. The J gene is TRBJ1-3, the V gene TRBV28; a weak D match, TRBD1 (6 bases). V gave up 4 bases and J gave up 2 bases, with 15 bases separating them. Looked up from germline, CDR1 is MDHEN and CDR2 is SYDVKM. The CDR3 length is 16 residues.

The chain is built from TRBV4-1 and TRBJ1-5; no clear D gene. The V end lost 1 base, the J end lost 4 bases, and 8 bases lay between the germline ends. This CDR3 comprises 14 residues. From germline, CDR1 is MGHRA and CDR2 YSYEKL. The chain's CDR3 is CASSQGPVNQPQHF. In DNA, the CDR3 is TGCGCCAGCAGCCAAGGTCCAGTGAATCAGCCCCAGCATTTT.

This clone was detected only once. The J gene is TRBJ1-3, the V gene TRBV6-6; 7 nucleotides agree with TRBD1. Trimming removed 6 bases from V and 4 bases from J; junction bases left unmatched: 6. CDR1 and CDR2 (germline): MNHNY, SVGAGI (reference sequence). The CDR3 has 14 amino acids. CDR3 DNA sequence: TGTGCCAGCAGCCCGACAGGGCAAGGAAACACCATATATTTT. Protein product: CASSPTGQGNTIYF.

The chain recombines TRBV9 with TRBJ2-3, with 8 bases identical to TRBD1. CDR3 length equals 19 residues. V shed 0 bases, J shed 2 bases, and the junction held 14 bases outside the gene matches. The germline V gene has CDR1 SGDLS and CDR2 YYNGEE. The CDR3, as DNA: TGTGCCAGCAGCGTAGTAGGAGGGTACGGGACAGGATCCACAGATACGCAGTATTTT. It yields the protein CASSVVGGYGTGSTDTQYF.

The CDR3 is CASSYETGPNEQFF. CDR3 bases: TGTGCCAGCAGTTACGAGACAGGGCCCAATGAGCAGTTCTTC. The V and J genes are TRBV6-5 and TRBJ2-1; TRBD1 agrees at 7 bases. This CDR3 region has 14 residues. The V segment lost 2 bases and the J segment 6 bases; nucleotides outside the gene matches: 4. Per germline, CDR1 MNHEY and CDR2 SVGAGI.

This sequence joins TRBV5-1 and TRBJ1-1; 9 nucleotides match TRBD1. Germline CDR1 reads SGHRS; CDR2 reads YFSETQ. J gave up 4 bases and V 3 bases, and 7 bases lay outside the gene matches. The CDR3 is made up of 15 amino acids. The CDR3 nucleotides read TGCGCCAGCAGCTCGTCCGGGACAGGGAGCACTGAAGCTTTCTTT. As protein: CASSSSGTGSTEAFF.

In DNA form, the CDR3 reads TGCAGCGTTGAACTGGGCTTTGGCTACACCTTC. Translating it yields CSVELGFGYTF. The chain has TRBV29-1 and TRBJ1-2, with unresolved D. CDR1 and CDR2 (germline): SQVTM, ANQGSEA. Trimming took off 2 bases at V and 7 bases at J, with 8 bases between the two ends. The CDR3 is 11 residues long. The entire variable domain, with the rest obtained from reference TRBV29-1 and TRBJ1-2, is as follows: SAVISQKPSRDICQRGTSLTIQCQVDSQVTMMFWYRQQPGQSLTLIATANQGSEATYESGFVIDKFPISRPNLTFSTLTVSNMSPEDSSIYLCSVELGFGYTFGSGTRLTVV.

The chain links TRBV27 to TRBJ1-1; D remains unclear. V was clipped by 6 bases and J by 2 bases, with 19 bases between them. The V gene's germline CDR1 is MNHEY and CDR2 SMNVEV (reference sequence). The CDR3 contains 16 residues. The CDR3 DNA reads TGTGCCAGCAGCCCGCAGCGCGGCAAGCTTAACACTGAAGCTTTCTTT. It specifies CASSPQRGKLNTEAFF.

This clone showed up just once. This rearrangement joins TRBV28 to TRBJ2-2, with TRBD1 matching 7 bases. This CDR3 contains 13 residues. Germline-derived CDR1 and CDR2 are MDHEN and SYDVKM. V lost 4 bases, J lost 7 bases, and 3 bases stayed unmatched. This chain's CDR3 is CASSSHRGGELFF. The CDR3 DNA is TGTGCCAGCAGTTCCCACAGGGGCGGGGAGCTGTTTTTT. The complete variable domain, with remaining parts taken from reference TRBV28 and TRBJ2-2, reads DVKVTQSSRYLVKRTGEKVFLECVQDMDHENMFWYRQDPGLGLRLIYFSYDVKMKEKGDIPEGYSVSREKKERFSLILESASTNQTSMYLCASSSHRGGELFFGEGSRLTVL.